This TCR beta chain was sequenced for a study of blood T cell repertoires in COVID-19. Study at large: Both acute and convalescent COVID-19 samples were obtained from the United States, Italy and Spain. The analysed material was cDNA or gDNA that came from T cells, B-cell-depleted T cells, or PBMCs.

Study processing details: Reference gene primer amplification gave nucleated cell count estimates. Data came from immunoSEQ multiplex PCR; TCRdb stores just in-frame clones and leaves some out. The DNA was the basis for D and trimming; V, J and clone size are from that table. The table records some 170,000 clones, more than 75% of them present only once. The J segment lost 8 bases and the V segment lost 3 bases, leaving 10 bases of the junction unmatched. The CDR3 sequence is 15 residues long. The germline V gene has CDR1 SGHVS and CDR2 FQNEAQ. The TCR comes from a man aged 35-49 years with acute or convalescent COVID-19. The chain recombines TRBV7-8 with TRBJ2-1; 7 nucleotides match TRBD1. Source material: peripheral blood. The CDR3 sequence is CASSFDGTARDEQFF. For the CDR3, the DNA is TGTGCCAGCAGCTTCGACGGGACAGCCAGGGATGAGCAGTTCTTC.